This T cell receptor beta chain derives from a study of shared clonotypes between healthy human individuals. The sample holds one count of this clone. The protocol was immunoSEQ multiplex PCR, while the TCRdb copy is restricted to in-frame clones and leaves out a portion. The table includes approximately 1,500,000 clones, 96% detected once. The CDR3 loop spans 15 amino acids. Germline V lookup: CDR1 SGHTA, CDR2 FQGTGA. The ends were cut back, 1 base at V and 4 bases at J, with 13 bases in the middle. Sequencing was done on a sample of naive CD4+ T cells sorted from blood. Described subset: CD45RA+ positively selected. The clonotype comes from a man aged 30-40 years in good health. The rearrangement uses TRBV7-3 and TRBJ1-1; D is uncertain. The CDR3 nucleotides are TGTGCCAGCAGCTTAAAAGCAGGCCTCCCCACTGAAGCTTTCTTT. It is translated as CASSLKAGLPTEAFF.